These 18 T cell receptor beta chains originate from one sample sequenced in a study of memory CD4+ T cells and cytomegalovirus serostatus. Single viable CD3+CD4+CD8-CD45RO+ cells were sorted as the memory CD4+ T cells. The protocol was immunoSEQ multiplex PCR, while the TCRdb copy is restricted to in-frame clones and leaves out a portion. The sample has 25,000 to 30,000 clones; 70% to 80% are singletons. The sample comprised memory CD4+ T cells from blood. These receptors all stem from an adult in good health and CMV-seronegative.

The chain carries TRBV27 and TRBJ1-2, with 11 bases aligning to TRBD1. Germline CDR1 reads MNHEY; CDR2 reads SMNVEV (reference sequence). There are 14 residues in the CDR3. Unmatched junction bases numbered 4, after V lost 2 bases and J lost 8 bases. The CDR3 DNA follows: TGTGCCAGCAGTTTAGGGACAGGGGGGAGAGGCTACACCTTC. This gives the protein CASSLGTGGRGYTF.

The count of this clone is one. The DNA of the CDR3 is TGTGCCAGTAGTTCTCGGGACAGGGGATCCACAGATACGCAGTATTTT. It yields the protein CASSSRDRGSTDTQYF. V usage is TRBV19 and J usage is TRBJ2-3; 10 bases fit TRBD1. There are 16 residues in the CDR3. V was clipped by 5 bases and J by 2 bases; unmatched bases: 7. The germline CDR1 and CDR2 sequences are LNHDA and SQIVND (reference sequence).

This clone appeared a single time. The V gene is TRBV11-1, the J gene TRBJ1-3; the D is unclear. V was trimmed by 4 bases and J by 0 bases, leaving 10 bases between them. The CDR3 consists of 15 residues. The germline gives CDR1 SGHAT, CDR2 FQDESV (reference sequence). The DNA of the CDR3 is TGTGCCAGCAGCTCCACGTTATTCTCTGGAAACACCATATATTTT. Translated, it gives CASSSTLFSGNTIYF. Together with reference TRBV11-1 and TRBJ1-3, the CDR3 gives the full variable domain: EAEVAQSPRYKITEKSQAVAFWCDPISGHATLYWYRQILGQGPELLVQFQDESVVDDSQLPKDRFSAERLKGVDSTLKIQPAELGDSAMYLCASSSTLFSGNTIYFGEGSWLTVV.

The chain employs TRBV14 and TRBJ2-3; weak D call: TRBD2 (5 bases). There are 13 residues in the CDR3. The germline gives CDR1 SGHDN, CDR2 FVKESK. V was clipped by 6 bases and J by 2 bases, with 9 bases between them. CDR3 sequence: CASRRRATDTQYF. The CDR3 DNA reads as TGTGCCAGCAGGCGGCGGGCCACAGATACGCAGTATTTT.

The CDR3 loop reads CASSFQTWETQYF. CDR3 nucleotide sequence: TGTGCCAGCAGTTTCCAGACATGGGAGACCCAGTACTTC. The V call is TRBV6-1, the J call TRBJ2-5, with D unresolved. This CDR3 spans 13 amino acids. The germline V gene encodes CDR1 MNHNS and CDR2 SASEGT. Trimming took 5 bases from V and 5 from J, leaving 12 bases between them.

This clone was seen only once. The V and J genes are TRBV18 and TRBJ1-2; a possible D gene is TRBD1 (6 bases). The V and J ends lost 0 bases and 8 bases respectively, with 16 bases between them. CDR1 and CDR2 from the germline V gene are KGHSH and LQKENI. CDR3 size: 15 residues. CDR3 residues: CASSPPTQGQKGYTF. DNA for the CDR3: TGTGCCAGCTCACCACCGACTCAGGGGCAGAAAGGCTACACCTTC.

The chain recombines TRBV28 with TRBJ2-7; TRBD1 matches at 7 bases. V shed 2 bases and J 6 bases; nucleotides not matched to a gene: 10. Germline V gene lookup returns CDR1 MDHEN and CDR2 SYDVKM. The CDR3 runs 15 residues. CDR3 amino acids: CASSLDQRQGREQYF. In DNA form, the CDR3 reads TGTGCCAGCAGTTTAGATCAACGACAGGGTCGCGAGCAGTACTTC.

The chain joins TRBV18 to TRBJ1-1; TRBD1 might be the D (5 bases). Germline assignment: CDR1 KGHSH and CDR2 LQKENI. Trimming shortened V by 3 bases and J by 11 bases, and 16 bases separated the two germline ends. This CDR3 region has 13 residues. CDR3 amino acids: CASSPGLKEVAFF. CDR3 in DNA: TGTGCCAGCTCACCGGGACTTAAGGAAGTGGCTTTCTTT.

The chain uses TRBV6-5 and TRBJ1-4; 10 positions agree with TRBD1. This CDR3 region has 14 residues. V shed 6 bases and J 8 bases; nucleotides not matched to a gene: 6. Germline values: CDR1 MNHEY, CDR2 SVGAGI. The CDR3 spells CASSPSGQGEKLFF. CDR3 nucleotide sequence: TGTGCCAGCAGCCCCTCGGGACAGGGGGAAAAACTGTTTTTT.

The chain recombines TRBV14 with TRBJ2-2; D remains unclear. Germline CDR1 SGHDN, CDR2 FVKESK. V lost 3 bases and J lost 6, with 8 bases in between. The CDR3 covers 13 residues. The CDR3 loop is CASSQGPPGELFF. CDR3 nucleotides: TGTGCCAGCAGCCAGGGTCCTCCCGGGGAGCTGTTTTTT.

This rearrangement joins TRBV5-1 to TRBJ2-1; the match to TRBD2 covers 11 bases. Germline values: CDR1 SGHRS, CDR2 YFSETQ. The V and J ends lost 0 bases and 9 bases, in that order; junction bases with no gene match: 8. This CDR3 has 16 amino acids. The CDR3 is CASSLDTGTSGREQFF. DNA of the CDR3: TGCGCCAGCAGCTTGGACACCGGGACTAGCGGTCGTGAGCAGTTCTTC.

This sequence joins TRBV10-3 and TRBJ2-1; D could derive from TRBD1 or TRBD2 (5 bases each). CDR3 length: 17 residues. Between the trimmed V and J ends, which lost 3 bases and 0 bases, there was a span of 15 bases. Germline CDR1 and CDR2: ENHRY and SYGVKD. The CDR3 nucleotides read TGTGCCATCAGTGAACGGGGACGGACCAGCTCCTACAATGAGCAGTTCTTC. It encodes CAISERGRTSSYNEQFF.

The chain employs TRBV6-5 and TRBJ1-1, with TRBD1 matching 10 bases. V lost 8 bases, J lost 0 bases, and 3 bases stayed unmatched. The CDR3 consists of 14 residues. The germline V gene encodes CDR1 MNHEY and CDR2 SVGAGI. CDR3 nucleotide sequence: TGTGCCAGCGACAGGGGGCGTTTGAACACTGAAGCTTTCTTT. Translating it yields CASDRGRLNTEAFF.

In this sample, this clone turned up once. CDR3 coding DNA: TGTGCCAGCTCACCGGCCCGGGGCACCCATTCACCCCTCCACTTT. Translating it yields CASSPARGTHSPLHF. V and J are TRBV18 and TRBJ1-6; a possible D gene is TRBD1 (5 bases). The V end was cut by 3 bases, the J end by 8 bases, with 14 bases between. The CDR3 runs 15 residues. Germline CDR1 KGHSH, CDR2 LQKENI.

The rearrangement links TRBV28 to TRBJ2-5, with TRBD1 matching 9 bases. Germline V gives CDR1 MDHEN, CDR2 SYDVKM. The V gene end was trimmed by 10 bases and the J gene end by 5 bases; junction bases not matched to a gene: 11. The CDR3 spans 14 residues. The CDR3 coding sequence is TGTGCCACGTCCGGGACAGGGTTCTTGGAGACCCAGTACTTC. It encodes CATSGTGFLETQYF.

The V gene is TRBV10-3, the J gene TRBJ2-7; TRBD1 aligns across 7 bases. Germline-derived CDR1 and CDR2 are ENHRY and SYGVKD. J lost 0 bases, V lost 2 bases, and 1 base had no gene match. The CDR3 covers 14 residues. CDR3 sequence: CAISERGRSYEQYF. In DNA form, the CDR3 reads TGTGCCATCAGTGAGAGGGGGCGCTCCTACGAGCAGTACTTC.

V gene TRBV7-2 combines with J gene TRBJ2-3; TRBD2 aligns across 7 bases. CDR3 length: 18 residues. V shed 5 bases, J shed 0 bases, and the junction held 14 bases outside the gene matches. CDR1 and CDR2 from the germline V gene are SGHTA and FQGNSA. CDR3: CASSQGFWREPSTDTQYF. CDR3 bases: TGTGCCAGCAGCCAAGGGTTTTGGCGGGAGCCGAGCACAGATACGCAGTATTTT.

This chain uses TRBV19 with TRBJ2-3; D is uncertain. The CDR3 runs 11 residues. V lost 5 bases to trimming and J lost 4 bases, with 4 bases between them. The V gene's germline CDR1 is LNHDA and CDR2 SQIVND (reference sequence). CDR3 DNA sequence: TGTGCCAGTAGTGCAGCAGATACGCAGTATTTT. Protein: CASSAADTQYF.